These 30 T cell receptor beta chains share one sample of origin, sequenced in a study of blood T cells in healthy people across ages. A J-beta primer mix and a sample-barcoded 5' primer were used in a second PCR of roughly 6 to 11 cycles. From the 5' RACE reads, TCRdb called clonotypes with MiXCR, one entry per CDR3 protein. Seen here are 700,000 to 850,000 distinct CDR3 sequences, about 37% observed once, and the top ten hold roughly 13%. Material for sequencing was blood. Receptor source: a man aged 18 to 30 in good health.

The rearrangement joins TRBV4-1 to TRBJ2-5; 8 nucleotides line up with TRBD1. The J call could be wrong; TRBJ2-7 is a better fit for the DNA end. The length of the CDR3 is 13 residues. The germline V gene encodes CDR1 MGHRA and CDR2 YSYEKL. For the CDR3, the DNA is TGCGCCAGCAGCCATCCAGGGGGCGACGAGCAGTACTTC. It translates to CASSHPGGDEQYF.

Details on this clonotype: The junction differs from germline at one of its ends, possibly a read error. The chain joins TRBV12-3 or TRBV12-4 to TRBJ2-3; D perhaps matches TRBD2 (5 bases). This CDR3 comprises 15 residues. The DNA for the CDR3 is TGTGCCAGCAGTTTAGGAGGGAGCAGCGCAGATACGCAATATTTT. Residues: CASSLGGSSADTQYF.

This clonotype was seen ten or more times. The CDR3 reads CASSLYREVHGYTF. The CDR3 nucleotides are TGTGCCAGCAGTTTGTACAGGGAGGTTCATGGCTACACCTTC. The chain uses TRBV12-3 or TRBV12-4 and TRBJ1-2, with a possible D match to TRBD1 (6 bases). The CDR3 contains 14 residues. Trimming cost V 3 bases and J 6 bases, with 14 bases left between them.

The V and J genes are TRBV7-2 and TRBJ1-6, with a possible D match to TRBD1 (6 bases). Germline CDR1 and CDR2: SGHTA and FQGNSA. Trimming shortened V by 0 bases and J by 8 bases, and 8 bases separated the two germline ends. The CDR3 is made up of 14 amino acids. DNA of the CDR3: TGTGCCAGCAGCTTAGCGGGGGCGCATTCACCCCTCCACTTT. Translated: CASSLAGAHSPLHF.

The chain links TRBV6-2 or TRBV6-3 to TRBJ2-7; D gene unclear. The CDR3 extends over 14 amino acids. CDR1 and CDR2 (germline): MNHEY, SVGEGT. V gave up 6 bases and J gave up 2 bases, with 14 bases separating them. The CDR3 sequence is CASSQDLTAYEQYF. CDR3 nucleotides: TGTGCCAGCAGCCAGGACCTCACCGCCTACGAGCAGTACTTC.

This clonotype has a handful of counts. An end of the junction does not agree with germline; a read error may underlie this. This sequence joins TRBV12-3 or TRBV12-4 and TRBJ2-5; the D gene is possibly TRBD2 (5 bases). The CDR3 totals 13 residues. CDR3: CASSVAAVETQYF. CDR3 DNA: TGTGCCAGCAGTGTAGCAGCGGTTGAGACCCAGTACTTC.

The chain employs TRBV7-2 and TRBJ2-1, with unresolved D. V was trimmed by 5 bases and J by 4 bases, leaving 12 bases between them. Germline CDR1 is SGHTA and CDR2 is FQGNSA. CDR3 length: 14 amino acids. The CDR3 loop is CASSPTSQYNEQFF. The CDR3, as DNA: TGTGCCAGCAGCCCCACGAGCCAGTACAATGAGCAGTTCTTC.

This clonotype was observed a few times. V is TRBV20-1 and J is TRBJ2-1; TRBD2 matches 10 bases. The assigned J gene may be wrong: the sequence end matches TRBJ2-7 better. This CDR3 has 18 residues. Germline CDR1 DFQATT, CDR2 SNEGSKA (reference sequence). CDR3 protein: CSARDRSSGGITYNEQYF. CDR3 bases: TGCAGTGCTAGAGATCGGTCTAGCGGGGGTATCACCTACAATGAGCAGTACTTC.

This clonotype was detected a few times. V and J are TRBV20-1 and TRBJ1-6; D not resolved. Germline CDR1 reads DFQATT; CDR2 reads SNEGSKA (reference sequence). Trimming pared 0 bases from V and 7 bases from J, leaving 13 bases between. This CDR3 has 15 residues. This CDR3 is CSARDRPGGNSPLHF. DNA for the CDR3: TGCAGTGCTAGAGATCGCCCAGGAGGGAATTCACCCCTCCACTTT.

The chain uses TRBV18 and TRBJ2-5; D is unclear. CDR3 length equals 13 residues. Germline V gives CDR1 KGHSH, CDR2 LQKENI. V was trimmed by 3 bases and J by 3 bases, leaving 8 bases between them. The CDR3 here is CASSPGEKETQYF. In nucleotides, the CDR3 is TGTGCCAGCTCACCGGGCGAAAAAGAGACCCAGTACTTC.

This clonotype was counted once. One junction end does not reproduce the germline sequence, and a read error may be involved. V usage is TRBV7-3 and J usage is TRBJ1-1; D perhaps matches TRBD1 (6 bases). Germline V gene sequence: CDR1 SGHTA, CDR2 FQGTGA. The CDR3 spans 15 residues. The DNA for the CDR3 is TGTGTCAGCAGCCTAAGCGCTACAGGGCTCGACGAAGCTTTCTTT. Translating gives CVSSLSATGLDEAFF.

A few counts support this clonotype. The chain recombines TRBV10-3 with TRBJ2-2; unclear D gene. The ends were cut back, 10 bases at V and 4 bases at J, with 16 bases in the middle. Germline V CDR1 and CDR2: ENHRY, SYGVKD. The CDR3 consists of 14 residues. The CDR3 coding sequence is TGTGCCAGCGCCGAAGAAGAACTCACCGGGGAGCTGTTTTTT. As protein: CASAEEELTGELFF.

A few counts support this clonotype. V gene TRBV2 combines with J gene TRBJ2-5; 9 bases agree with TRBD2. CDR1 is SNHLY and CDR2 is FYNNEI in the germline V gene. This CDR3 contains 15 residues. The junction had 7 bases not matched to a gene; V was cut back by 6 bases and J by 2 bases. This chain's CDR3 is CASRNSGGPQETQYF. The CDR3 DNA follows: TGTGCCAGCAGGAATAGCGGGGGCCCTCAAGAGACCCAGTACTTC. The variable domain in full, completed from reference TRBV2 and TRBJ2-5, reads EPEVTQTPSHQVTQMGQEVILRCVPISNHLYFYWYRQILGQKVEFLVSFYNNEISEKSEIFDDQFSVERPDGSNFTLKIRSTKLEDSAMYFCASRNSGGPQETQYFGPGTRLLVL.

This clonotype was seen at least ten times. The chain combines TRBV12-3 or TRBV12-4 with TRBJ2-1; TRBD2 might be the D (6 bases). V was shortened by 5 bases and J by 5 bases, with 22 bases between the two germline ends. This CDR3 comprises 17 residues. This CDR3 reads CASSSRGLPFRDNEQFF. The CDR3 DNA reads as TGTGCCAGCAGTAGCCGGGGACTCCCGTTCCGTGACAATGAGCAGTTCTTC.

A single count supports this clonotype. This sequence joins TRBV7-2 and TRBJ1-5; possible D gene TRBD1, 6 bases. CDR3 length: 14 residues. Germline V gene sequence: CDR1 SGHTA, CDR2 FQGNSA. V lost 5 bases, J lost 6 bases, and 14 bases lay in between. The CDR3 DNA reads as TGTGCCAGCAGCCAGAACAGGGACGGTCAGCCCCAGCATTTT. Its protein product is CASSQNRDGQPQHF.

This clonotype appeared a single time. V usage is TRBV5-1 and J usage is TRBJ2-4; the D gene is possibly TRBD1 (5 bases). Between the trimmed V and J ends, which lost 0 bases and 13 bases, there was a span of 20 bases. The germline gives CDR1 SGHRS, CDR2 YFSETQ. The CDR3 has 15 amino acids. The CDR3: CASSLVPGPYNEQYF. Here the CDR3 DNA reads TGCGCCAGCAGCTTGGTGCCAGGGCCCTACAATGAGCAGTACTTC.

CDR3 protein: CASSFWAGGTTRSYNEQFF. The CDR3 region has the DNA TGTGCCAGCAGCTTTTGGGCGGGGGGAACCACGCGCTCCTACAATGAGCAGTTCTTC. The V gene is TRBV7-9, the J gene TRBJ2-1; 8 positions agree with TRBD2. Germline V lookup: CDR1 SEHNR, CDR2 FQNEAQ (reference sequence). This CDR3 spans 19 amino acids. The trim removed 3 bases at V and 0 bases at J, leaving 13 bases unmatched.

The CDR3 sequence: CASSPFEGTGINTEAFF. In nucleotides, the CDR3 is TGCGCCAGCAGCCCTTTTGAGGGGACAGGGATAAACACTGAAGCTTTCTTT. V and J are TRBV5-1 and TRBJ1-1; 9 bases agree with TRBD1. V gave up 4 bases and J gave up 2 bases; unmatched junction bases: 12. The germline V gene encodes CDR1 SGHRS and CDR2 YFSETQ. The CDR3 runs 17 residues.

The rearrangement links TRBV20-1 to TRBJ1-2, with 7 bases aligning to TRBD1. CDR1 is DFQATT, CDR2 SNEGSKA, per germline (reference sequence). The V segment lost 1 base and the J segment 6 bases; nucleotides outside the gene matches: 5. The length of the CDR3 is 13 residues. DNA of the CDR3: TGCAGTGCTAGAGGAGACAGGGACAATGGCTACACCTTC. It specifies CSARGDRDNGYTF.

This clonotype came up a few times. This chain links TRBV5-1 with TRBJ2-1; a weak D match, TRBD2 (6 bases). Between the trimmed V and J ends, which lost 0 bases and 5 bases, there was a span of 9 bases. The CDR3 covers 14 residues. CDR1 SGHRS and CDR2 YFSETQ come from the germline V gene. CDR3 in DNA: TGCGCCAGCAGCTTGGATTCGGGGGACAATGAGCAGTTCTTC. Translation: CASSLDSGDNEQFF.

This clonotype was seen a handful of times. The V call is TRBV6-2 or TRBV6-3, the J call TRBJ2-3; D call uncertain. The CDR3 has 13 amino acids. Between the trimmed V and J ends, which lost 0 bases and 6 bases, there was a span of 7 bases. Germline V gene data show CDR1 as MNHEY and CDR2 as SVGEGT. CDR3: CASSYSAEDTQYF. CDR3 nucleotides: TGTGCCAGCAGTTACTCCGCGGAGGATACGCAGTATTTT.

The rearrangement links TRBV4-1 to TRBJ1-5; D not certain. V was pared by 4 bases and J by 0 bases, with 13 bases between. CDR3 length: 16 residues. Per germline, CDR1 MGHRA and CDR2 YSYEKL. The chain's CDR3 is CASSLVAHISNQPQHF. CDR3 sequence (DNA): TGCGCCAGCAGCCTCGTGGCACATATTAGCAATCAGCCCCAGCATTTT.

This clonotype was detected only once. The gene calls are TRBV9 and TRBJ1-1; D perhaps matches TRBD1 (6 bases). The CDR3 length is 15 residues. The V and J ends lost 0 bases and 5 bases respectively, with 14 bases between them. Germline V gives CDR1 SGDLS, CDR2 YYNGEE. The CDR3 reads CASSVEGEGWTEAFF. The CDR3 coding sequence is TGTGCCAGCAGCGTAGAGGGGGAGGGATGGACTGAAGCTTTCTTT. The whole variable domain, remainder taken from reference TRBV9 and TRBJ1-1, is DSGVTQTPKHLITATGQRVTLRCSPRSGDLSVYWYQQSLDQGLQFLIQYYNGEERAKGNILERFSAQQFPDLHSELNLSSLELGDSALYFCASSVEGEGWTEAFFGQGTRLTVV.

This clonotype was picked up many times. The chain is built from TRBV6-6 and TRBJ2-5; 11 bases line up with TRBD1. The V segment lost 5 bases and the J segment 5 bases; nucleotides outside the gene matches: 10. This CDR3 region has 16 residues. Germline loops: CDR1 MNHNY, CDR2 SVGAGI (reference sequence). CDR3 residues: CASSHLDRGLRETQYF. The CDR3 DNA follows: TGTGCCAGCAGTCATTTGGACAGGGGGCTTAGGGAGACCCAGTACTTC.

The genes are TRBV20-1 and TRBJ2-2, with D possibly TRBD1 on 5 matching bases. V gave up 4 bases and J gave up 6 bases, with 24 bases separating them. CDR3 size: 17 residues. CDR1 is DFQATT, CDR2 SNEGSKA, per germline (reference sequence). The CDR3 reads CSAKGNQVGAWAGELFF. The DNA for the CDR3 is TGCAGTGCTAAGGGAAATCAAGTAGGGGCCTGGGCCGGGGAGCTGTTTTTT.

The V gene is TRBV20-1, the J gene TRBJ1-2; tentative D call: TRBD1 (6 bases). V dropped 2 bases and J dropped 4 bases, with 11 bases sitting between them. Germline CDR1 DFQATT, CDR2 SNEGSKA (reference sequence). The length of the CDR3 is 13 residues. CDR3 protein: CSARRTAAYGYTF. The CDR3 DNA follows: TGCAGTGCTAGACGGACAGCAGCCTATGGCTACACCTTC.

Of note for this clonotype: The junction does not match germline at one end; this may be a read error. The chain uses TRBV6-6 and TRBJ1-5, with D perhaps TRBD1 (5 bases). The CDR3 runs 14 residues. CDR1 MNHNY and CDR2 SVGAGI come from the germline V gene (reference sequence). CDR3 nucleotides: TGTGCCAGCAGTTACGGGGGGGACGATCAACCCCAGCATTTT. Encoded protein: CASSYGGDDQPQHF.

This clonotype was detected a few times. The chain has TRBV5-1 and TRBJ1-2; 8 positions agree with TRBD1. J was trimmed by 7 bases and V by 6 bases; bases with no gene match: 8. This CDR3 is built from 13 residues. In germline, CDR1 is SGHRS, CDR2 YFSETQ. The CDR3 region is CASIGDRGSGYTF. CDR3 in DNA: TGCGCCAGCATTGGAGACAGGGGCTCTGGCTACACCTTC.

This chain connects TRBV4-3 to TRBJ1-6; tentative D call: TRBD1 (5 bases). CDR1 is LGHNA and CDR2 is YSLEER in the germline V gene. The CDR3 extends over 14 amino acids. V was cut by 3 bases and J by 9 bases, with 12 bases left in between. The CDR3 sequence: CASSHPSGTSPLHF. DNA for the CDR3: TGCGCCAGCAGCCATCCATCAGGGACTTCACCCCTCCACTTT.

This sequence joins TRBV12-3 or TRBV12-4 and TRBJ2-2; no definite D call. CDR3 length equals 14 residues. V was trimmed by 5 bases and J by 4 bases, leaving 11 bases between them. The CDR3 loop reads CASSPRAGTGELFF. The CDR3 DNA reads as TGTGCCAGCAGTCCAAGGGCCGGCACCGGGGAGCTGTTTTTT.